The rows below give T cell receptor beta chains drawn from one sample of a study of OX40 agonist ivuxolimab in advanced cancers. TCRdb's table, derived via immunoSEQ multiplex PCR, lists solely in-frame clones and lacks some. This table holds 55,000 to 70,000 clones, roughly 92% found once. The sequences come from CD4+ or CD8+ T cells sorted from blood, collected in a trial of the OX40 agonist ivuxolimab. The receptors were sampled from an adult with an advanced solid tumor such as melanoma, head and neck, liver or kidney cancer. CDR3s leave out the opening cysteine and the closing phenylalanine or tryptophan. The listing skips clone size in some rows; elsewhere it reads once, few, many or a size class.

J,size,V,CDR3
TRBJ1-4,once,TRBV19,ASSILGHEEWKEKLF
TRBJ2-5,-,TRBV5-6,ASSYPGQGLETQY
TRBJ1-3,-,TRBV2,ASRAGQSSGNTIY
TRBJ1-1,few,TRBV19,ASSIVQDTEAF
TRBJ2-2,-,TRBV29-1,SVPSHRDLGELF
TRBJ2-7,-,TRBV21-1,ASSKARGGAGVFYEQY
TRBJ2-7,few,TRBV7-6,ASSPISYEQY
TRBJ1-4,-,TRBV5-4,ASSLSHRGSGPNEKLF
TRBJ2-7,-,TRBV9,ASSARAGGQYEQY
TRBJ2-7,-,TRBV12-5,ASGLDLFIEQY
TRBJ1-2,-,TRBV6-5,ASSYSTSVRGYT
TRBJ1-6,-,TRBV2,ASSELGHNSPLH
TRBJ2-7,-,TRBV7-2,ASSTPGQGYEQY
TRBJ1-2,few,TRBV4-1,ASSQDGADPYGYT
TRBJ2-3,-,TRBV10-3,AISVVWVAGGNTDTQY
TRBJ2-3,-,TRBV6-5,ASSYSQNRGWDTQY
TRBJ2-6,-,TRBV11-2,ASSLWAANSGANVLT
TRBJ2-1,once,TRBV7-9,ASSLAWGGGLSYNEQF
TRBJ2-7,-,TRBV7-9,ASSSPQGEIISYEQY
TRBJ2-5,-,TRBV5-1,ASSSTGYQETQY
TRBJ2-3,-,TRBV21-1,ASSTRLASTDTQY
TRBJ1-1,-,TRBV18,ASSPGTGANTEAF
TRBJ2-5,-,TRBV6-4,ASRGLSGGTGETQY
TRBJ1-2,-,TRBV19,ASSWTGGSYGYT
TRBJ1-1,-,TRBV27,ASSLATGVNTEAF
TRBJ1-1,-,TRBV9,ASSVRTGGSTEAF
TRBJ2-7,-,TRBV5-1,ASSFEGGDEQY
TRBJ1-5,-,TRBV5-1,ASSLVGSSDQPQH